A single sample gave rise to the 27 T cell receptor beta chains below, sequenced in a study of CD8 T cells in Susac syndrome. The RNA, about 0.5 to 1 ug, was put through reverse transcription using random hexamers. Each CDR3 protein gets one entry after TCRdb re-called the immunoSEQ multiplex PCR reads with MiXCR. The repertoire has 190,000 or so distinct CDR3 sequences, 85% to 95% of them found once; the top ten carry around 0.076%. Specimen: CD4+ T cells from PBMCs. The receptors come from a human donor with multiple sclerosis.

The chain employs TRBV20-1 and TRBJ1-2; D is unclear. Germline CDR1 reads DFQATT; CDR2 reads SNEGSKA (reference sequence). The V and J ends lost 3 bases and 3 bases respectively, with 5 bases between them. The CDR3 is 11 amino acids. This CDR3 reads CSASVDYGYTF. The DNA of the CDR3 is TGCAGTGCTAGTGTGGACTATGGCTACACCTTC.

The chain has TRBV3-1 and TRBJ1-2; TRBD1 matches at 8 bases. Per the germline V gene, CDR1 is LGHDT and CDR2 is YNNKEL (reference sequence). V shed 0 bases, J shed 0 bases, and the junction held 6 bases outside the gene matches. The CDR3 is 17 residues long. The CDR3, as DNA: TGTGCCAGCAGCCAAGAGGGACAGGCAATCTCTAACTATGGCTACACCTTC. Translation gives CASSQEGQAISNYGYTF.

The V and J genes are TRBV6-5 and TRBJ2-1, with D perhaps matching TRBD2 (5 bases). CDR1 MNHEY and CDR2 SVGAGI come from the germline V gene. This CDR3 has 15 amino acids. Between the trimmed V and J ends, which lost 6 bases and 5 bases, there was a span of 17 bases. CDR3: CASRRAPTTNNEQFF. CDR3 nucleotide sequence: TGTGCCAGCAGAAGAGCCCCGACTACAAACAATGAGCAGTTCTTC.

J is TRBJ1-2 and V is TRBV4-2; D remains unclear. Per the germline V gene, CDR1 is LGHNA and CDR2 is YNFKEQ. This CDR3 region has 15 residues. V dropped 3 bases and J dropped 4 bases, with 15 bases sitting between them. CDR3 in DNA: TGTGCCAGCAGCCATCCAGGCAATCGCCTCTATGGCTACACCTTC. This encodes CASSHPGNRLYGYTF.

The V gene is TRBV30, the J gene TRBJ1-1; no clear D. With 4 bases removed from V and 11 bases from J, the gap between germline ends came to 20 bases. Germline loops: CDR1 GTSNPN, CDR2 SVGIG (reference sequence). The length of the CDR3 is 13 residues. The CDR3 here is CAWTDSRWVAAFF. As DNA, the CDR3 is TGTGCCTGGACTGACTCCCGGTGGGTTGCGGCTTTCTTT.

This clonotype was recorded a few times. The chain combines TRBV30 with TRBJ1-2; no reliable D call. The CDR3 length is 12 residues. The V gene lost 3 bases and the J gene lost 6 bases, with 11 bases spanning the gap. Germline assignment: CDR1 GTSNPN and CDR2 SVGIG (reference sequence). Written as DNA, the CDR3 is TGTGCCTGGAGGGGCCTTTGGAATGGCTACACCTTC. Protein sequence: CAWRGLWNGYTF.

The V and J genes are TRBV9 and TRBJ2-7; TRBD1 might be the D (6 bases). The germline V gene encodes CDR1 SGDLS and CDR2 YYNGEE. V was trimmed by 3 bases and J by 6 bases, leaving 13 bases between them. This CDR3 is built from 13 residues. The CDR3 loop reads CASSAAGESEQYF. For the CDR3, the DNA is TGTGCCAGCAGCGCCGCAGGGGAGAGCGAGCAGTACTTC.

The chain links TRBV6-5 to TRBJ1-1; D unresolved. V lost 10 bases to trimming and J lost 5 bases, with 8 bases between them. This CDR3 spans 10 amino acids. Germline V CDR1 and CDR2: MNHEY, SVGAGI. The CDR3: CATGGTEAFF. CDR3 bases: TGTGCCACCGGTGGTACTGAAGCTTTCTTT.

V and J are TRBV12-3 or TRBV12-4 and TRBJ1-5, with D unclear. Deletions cut 5 bases from V and 4 bases from J, with 12 bases between. The length of the CDR3 is 14 residues. The CDR3 DNA sequence: TGTGCCAGCAGTCCCAGACAAACGAATCAGCCCCAGCATTTT. This encodes CASSPRQTNQPQHF.

This clonotype was counted a single time. The genes are TRBV12-3 or TRBV12-4 and TRBJ1-6, with 7 nucleotides matching TRBD1. Trimming at V came to 2 bases and at J to 8 bases, leaving 3 bases not matched to a gene. This CDR3 is 14 amino acids long. CDR3 amino acids: CASSLQGGYSPLHF. The CDR3 nucleotides read TGTGCCAGCAGTTTACAGGGGGGTTATTCACCCCTCCACTTT.

The chain links TRBV12-3 or TRBV12-4 to TRBJ1-2; unclear D gene. The germline V and J ends were trimmed by 4 bases and 6 bases, with 15 bases remaining between them. The length of the CDR3 is 14 residues. CDR3 nucleotide sequence: TGTGCCAGCAGTTCATCGGGAAGTAAGGATGGCTACACCTTC. Protein: CASSSSGSKDGYTF.

The V gene is TRBV3-1, the J gene TRBJ2-5; TRBD2 is a possible D gene (5 bases). V was shortened by 1 base and J by 1 base, with 10 bases between the two germline ends. The CDR3 has 15 amino acids. The germline V gene encodes CDR1 LGHDT and CDR2 YNNKEL (reference sequence). The CDR3 sequence: CASSQAVSAQETQYF. The CDR3 nucleotides read TGTGCCAGCAGCCAAGCGGTTAGCGCCCAAGAGACCCAGTACTTC.

The V gene is TRBV20-1, the J gene TRBJ2-7, with D maybe TRBD2 (5 bases). This CDR3 is 12 amino acids long. Germline CDR1 and CDR2: DFQATT and SNEGSKA (reference sequence). This CDR3 is CSSAEGRSGPYF. The CDR3 DNA reads TGCAGCTCGGCCGAGGGAAGATCGGGCCCGTACTTC.

V and J are TRBV4-2 and TRBJ1-6; D is unclear. With 0 bases removed from V and 9 bases from J, the gap between germline ends came to 12 bases. The V gene's germline CDR1 is LGHNA and CDR2 YNFKEQ. CDR3 length: 15 amino acids. CDR3 protein: CASSQDIGLVSPLHF. The CDR3 DNA sequence: TGTGCCAGCAGCCAAGATATAGGGCTTGTTTCACCCCTCCACTTT.

For this clonotype: At one end, the junction sequence differs from germline, possibly due to a read error. The genes are TRBV4-2 and TRBJ1-2; a weak D match, TRBD1 (6 bases). Germline assignment: CDR1 LGHNA and CDR2 YNFKEQ. The CDR3 has 14 amino acids. The CDR3 DNA follows: TGTGCCAGCAGGCAAGCCCCAGGGGAAGGTGGCTACACCTTC. Amino acid sequence: CASRQAPGEGGYTF.

This clonotype is a singleton in its sample. The chain has TRBV6-1 and TRBJ2-6; no definite D call. Germline CDR1 is MNHNS and CDR2 is SASEGT. CDR3 length: 14 amino acids. Trimming pared 10 bases from V and 0 bases from J, leaving 10 bases between. The CDR3 DNA sequence: TGTGCCACTGGAGAGAGCTCTGGGGCCAACGTCCTGACTTTC. Residues: CATGESSGANVLTF.

This clonotype showed up just once. V is TRBV30 and J is TRBJ2-2; no clear D gene. The germline gives CDR1 GTSNPN, CDR2 SVGIG (reference sequence). CDR3 length: 13 residues. V lost 0 bases to trimming and J lost 4 bases, with 6 bases between them. CDR3 sequence: CAWSVSITGELFF. As DNA, the CDR3 is TGTGCCTGGAGTGTGTCTATCACCGGGGAGCTGTTTTTT.

Written as DNA, the CDR3 is TGCAGTGCTAGATCGGGGGGGATCACAGATACGCAGTATTTT. Amino acids: CSARSGGITDTQYF. The chain links TRBV20-1 to TRBJ2-3, with TRBD2 identical over 8 bases. Germline V gene lookup returns CDR1 DFQATT and CDR2 SNEGSKA (reference sequence). V dropped 2 bases and J dropped 2; count of bases not matched to a gene: 3. This CDR3 is built from 14 residues.

The gene calls are TRBV6-2 or TRBV6-3 and TRBJ2-1; perhaps TRBD2 as D (6 bases). This CDR3 contains 14 residues. Germline CDR1 and CDR2: MNHEY and SVGEGT. V dropped 9 bases and J dropped 2 bases, with 14 bases sitting between them. The CDR3 loop is CASTRPGAYNEQFF. CDR3 nucleotide sequence: TGTGCCAGTACCCGGCCGGGAGCCTACAATGAGCAGTTCTTC.

The gene calls are TRBV29-1 and TRBJ1-1; 10 nucleotides match TRBD1. With 6 bases clipped from V and 11 bases from J, the junction kept 12 bases outside the gene matches. The length of the CDR3 is 13 residues. The germline V gene encodes CDR1 SQVTM and CDR2 ANQGSEA. CDR3 region: CSVVGTGVGFAFF. For the CDR3, the DNA is TGCAGCGTCGTCGGGACAGGGGTAGGGTTTGCTTTCTTT.

J is TRBJ2-5 and V is TRBV9; TRBD2 might be the D (6 bases). The length of the CDR3 is 15 residues. Germline V gene data show CDR1 as SGDLS and CDR2 as YYNGEE. Trimming took off 0 bases at V and 4 bases at J, with 13 bases between the two ends. The CDR3 sequence: CASSVVGASVETQYF. The CDR3 DNA reads TGTGCCAGCAGCGTAGTAGGGGCTAGCGTAGAGACCCAGTACTTC.

The chain recombines TRBV15 with TRBJ1-4; 8 nucleotides agree with TRBD1. CDR3 length equals 14 residues. Germline CDR1 reads LNHNV; CDR2 reads YYDKDF (reference sequence). After removal of 4 bases from V and 5 bases from J, the junction contained 3 bases not matched to a gene. The DNA for the CDR3 is TGTGCCACCAGCAAAAACAGGGGGAATGAAAAACTGTTTTTT. Translation: CATSKNRGNEKLFF.

CDR3: CSAGPKKGVNTEAFF. CDR3 in DNA: TGCAGTGCTGGACCGAAAAAAGGGGTGAACACTGAAGCTTTCTTT. The V and J genes are TRBV20-1 and TRBJ1-1; D is possibly TRBD1 (5 bases). V shed 5 bases and J shed 0 bases, with 16 bases lying between them. The germline V gene has CDR1 DFQATT and CDR2 SNEGSKA (reference sequence). The CDR3 length is 15 residues.

The rearrangement uses TRBV5-6 and TRBJ1-4; D remains ambiguous. The CDR3 extends over 16 amino acids. The V gene lost 4 bases and the J gene lost 4 bases, with 17 bases spanning the gap. Germline lookup yields CDR1 SGHDT and CDR2 YYEEEE. This chain's CDR3 is CASSSPLGLDNEKLFF. The CDR3 DNA is TGTGCCAGCAGCAGCCCCCTAGGACTCGATAATGAAAAACTGTTTTTT.

The rearrangement joins TRBV30 to TRBJ1-2; D gene uncertain. This CDR3 comprises 13 residues. Between the trimmed V and J ends, which lost 4 bases and 1 base, there was a span of 10 bases. The germline CDR1 and CDR2 sequences are GTSNPN and SVGIG (reference sequence). This CDR3 reads CAWNSGFNYGYTF. The CDR3, as DNA: TGTGCCTGGAACTCCGGGTTTAACTATGGCTACACCTTC.

The chain employs TRBV12-3 or TRBV12-4 and TRBJ2-7; D gene unclear. This CDR3 is 14 amino acids long. The V gene lost 5 bases and the J gene lost 1 base, with 12 bases spanning the gap. As DNA, the CDR3 is TGTGCCAGCAGTCCCTCCCCGGGTTCCTACGAGCAGTACGTC. It yields the protein CASSPSPGSYEQYV.

Only one count was recorded for this clonotype. V and J are TRBV20-1 and TRBJ2-5; TRBD2 matches at 7 bases. The CDR3 is made up of 14 amino acids. The V and J ends lost 5 bases and 5 bases, in that order; junction bases with no gene match: 11. Germline V gene lookup returns CDR1 DFQATT and CDR2 SNEGSKA (reference sequence). The CDR3 DNA follows: TGCAGTGCTCCCGGGCCCCTGGGGGGGGAGACCCAGTACTTC. It translates to CSAPGPLGGETQYF.